A single sample is the source of the 22 T cell receptor beta chains below, sequenced in a study of T cells in pancreatic ductal adenocarcinoma. TCRdb keeps only in-frame clones here, not all; method: immunoSEQ multiplex PCR. The table shows 4,500 to 5,000 clones, with around 85% occurring only once. Surgery without prior neoadjuvant therapy was the treatment of the selected pancreatic ductal adenocarcinoma patients. What was sequenced was pancreatic tumor tissue. Receptors originate from a human donor with pancreatic ductal adenocarcinoma. The donor label of this sample is uncertain.

This rearrangement joins TRBV5-1 to TRBJ2-3; D gene unclear. V lost 2 bases to trimming and J lost 4 bases, with 8 bases between them. The CDR3 extends over 13 amino acids. Germline V gene sequence: CDR1 SGHRS, CDR2 YFSETQ. CDR3 nucleotide sequence: TGCGCCAGCAGCTTTGGGATTTCAGATACGCAGTATTTT. Protein: CASSFGISDTQYF.

The V gene is TRBV12-5, the J gene TRBJ2-2; no reliable D call. Germline CDR1 reads LGHNT; CDR2 reads FRNRAP. Between the trimmed V and J ends, which lost 4 bases and 0 bases, there was a span of 6 bases. CDR3 length: 14 residues. The CDR3 spells CASGSGSNTGELFF. DNA for the CDR3: TGTGCTAGTGGTTCAGGATCGAACACCGGGGAGCTGTTTTTT.

The V and J genes are TRBV30 and TRBJ2-2; 7 nucleotides line up with TRBD2. Germline V gene lookup returns CDR1 GTSNPN and CDR2 SVGIG (reference sequence). The V gene end was trimmed by 2 bases and the J gene end by 5 bases; junction bases not matched to a gene: 5. CDR3 length: 14 residues. The CDR3 nucleotides read TGTGCCTGGAGTCTGAGCGGGGCTACCGGGGAGCTGTTTTTT. Translating gives CAWSLSGATGELFF.

This chain links TRBV4-3 with TRBJ2-7; D may be TRBD1 or TRBD2 (5 bases each). The V gene lost 0 bases and the J gene lost 2 bases, with 17 bases spanning the gap. Germline loops: CDR1 LGHNA, CDR2 YSLEER. This CDR3 comprises 17 residues. In nucleotides, the CDR3 is TGCGCCAGCAGCCAAGATATCAGGGACGCTTCCACCTACGAGCAGTACTTC. This translates into CASSQDIRDASTYEQYF.

This clone was seen only once. The chain uses TRBV6-4 and TRBJ2-7; TRBD1 agrees at 10 bases. The junction had 6 bases not matched to a gene; V was cut back by 4 bases and J by 6 bases. Per the germline V gene, CDR1 is MRHNA and CDR2 is SNTAGT. CDR3 size: 14 residues. The CDR3 DNA sequence: TGTGCCAGCAGTGTGGGACAGGGGATAGGCGAGCAGTACTTC. Translation gives CASSVGQGIGEQYF.

This sequence joins TRBV6-6 and TRBJ1-1; D is perhaps TRBD1 (6 bases). The germline V gene encodes CDR1 MNHNY and CDR2 SVGAGI (reference sequence). Trimming left V 2 bases short and J 0 bases short, with 13 bases between. The CDR3 sequence is 16 residues long. The chain's CDR3 is CASSYPSGGLNTEAFF. The CDR3 bases are TGTGCCAGCAGTTACCCTTCGGGGGGGCTGAACACTGAAGCTTTCTTT.

The chain has TRBV27 and TRBJ1-1, with D maybe TRBD1 (5 bases). The CDR3 sequence is 15 residues long. Trimming removed 8 bases from V and 0 bases from J, with 16 bases in between. From germline, CDR1 is MNHEY and CDR2 SMNVEV (reference sequence). The CDR3 is CASSRGVVMNTEAFF. In DNA form, the CDR3 reads TGTGCCAGCTCCCGAGGGGTTGTCATGAACACTGAAGCTTTCTTT.

The J gene is TRBJ1-2, the V gene TRBV4-3; 10 nucleotides match TRBD1. This CDR3 has 15 amino acids. Germline CDR1 is LGHNA and CDR2 is YSLEER. Trimming cost V 3 bases and J 4 bases; bases outside gene matches: 5. CDR3 in amino acids: CASSQTGGDGYGYTF. The CDR3 DNA follows: TGCGCCAGCAGCCAGACAGGGGGCGATGGCTATGGCTACACCTTC.

V is TRBV5-1 and J is TRBJ2-1, with 11 bases that match TRBD2. This CDR3 has 15 amino acids. Germline trimming cut 4 bases from V and 5 bases from J; bases unmatched to any gene: 5. Germline lookup yields CDR1 SGHRS and CDR2 YFSETQ. The CDR3 DNA reads TGCGCCAGCAGCAGTCTAGCGGGGGGACACAATGAGCAGTTCTTC. Translating gives CASSSLAGGHNEQFF.

This clone counts as large. This rearrangement joins TRBV28 to TRBJ1-2, with 12 bases matching TRBD1. The germline V gene encodes CDR1 MDHEN and CDR2 SYDVKM. The CDR3 has 15 residues. V trimming: 8 bases; J trimming: 3 bases; junction bases outside the gene matches: 7. CDR3 bases: TGTGCCAGCCGGGACAGGGGGCGCTGGGACTATGGCTACACCTTC. It codes for CASRDRGRWDYGYTF.

This chain joins TRBV7-6 and TRBJ2-6; no definite D call. This CDR3 has 16 amino acids. The V and J ends lost 5 bases and 5 bases respectively, with 16 bases between them. CDR1 and CDR2 (germline): SGHVS, FNYEAQ. This CDR3 reads CASSDRIQSRANVLTF. CDR3 in DNA: TGTGCCAGCAGCGACCGGATACAAAGTCGGGCCAACGTCCTGACTTTC.

The V gene is TRBV28, the J gene TRBJ1-2, with 9 bases that match TRBD1. Per germline, CDR1 MDHEN and CDR2 SYDVKM. This CDR3 region has 15 residues. J lost 5 bases, V lost 6 bases, and 10 bases had no gene match. In DNA, the CDR3 is TGTGCCAGCAGCCCCCGGGACAGGGCCAATTATGGCTACACCTTC. Amino acids: CASSPRDRANYGYTF.

This chain connects TRBV7-2 to TRBJ1-2; no reliable D call. Germline V gives CDR1 SGHTA, CDR2 FQGNSA. The CDR3 has 14 residues. Trimming shortened V by 4 bases and J by 4 bases, and 13 bases separated the two germline ends. Written as DNA, the CDR3 is TGTGCCAGCAGCTCCCGAGTCGGTAGCTATGGCTACACCTTC. It specifies CASSSRVGSYGYTF.

This chain joins TRBV10-3 and TRBJ1-6, with D uncertain. CDR3 length equals 9 residues. Germline V CDR1 and CDR2: ENHRY, SYGVKD. The V end was cut by 10 bases, the J end by 13 bases, with 8 bases between. CDR3 coding DNA: TGTGCCAGCGGGAATCCCCTCCACTTT. It specifies CASGNPLHF.

The V and J genes are TRBV10-3 and TRBJ2-2, with 11 bases identical to TRBD2. Germline V gene sequence: CDR1 ENHRY, CDR2 SYGVKD. The CDR3 runs to 19 residues. The V gene end was trimmed by 6 bases and the J gene end by 3 bases; junction bases not matched to a gene: 15. The chain's CDR3 is CAIRSEVASGGIYTGELFF. CDR3 nucleotide sequence: TGTGCCATCAGATCCGAGGTGGCTAGCGGGGGGATATACACCGGGGAGCTGTTTTTT.

The chain is built from TRBV5-1 and TRBJ1-2, with 7 bases fitting TRBD1. CDR1 is SGHRS, CDR2 YFSETQ, per germline. This CDR3 contains 17 residues. Unmatched junction bases numbered 19, after V lost 3 bases and J lost 8 bases. The CDR3 bases are TGCGCCAGCAGCTCACTTGGACGGGGACAGATGCTTGGAGGCTACACCTTC. It translates to CASSSLGRGQMLGGYTF.

V is TRBV27 and J is TRBJ1-2; D gene ambiguous. The CDR3 runs to 14 residues. Germline V CDR1 and CDR2: MNHEY, SMNVEV (reference sequence). Trimming pared 0 bases from V and 6 bases from J, leaving 11 bases between. Written as DNA, the CDR3 is TGTGCCAGCAGTTTATCTCCGGGAGGCCATGGCTACACCTTC. Its protein is CASSLSPGGHGYTF.

The CDR3 DNA is TGTGCCAGCAGTTTATCTGCTGCCGCTAGCGGGGGGGCGAGCTCCTACGAGCAGTACTTC. Protein: CASSLSAAASGGASSYEQYF. The V gene is TRBV27, the J gene TRBJ2-7; 12 positions agree with TRBD2. The V segment lost 0 bases and the J segment 0 bases; nucleotides outside the gene matches: 12. There are 20 residues in the CDR3. The germline gives CDR1 MNHEY, CDR2 SMNVEV (reference sequence).

V and J are TRBV30 and TRBJ1-5; no definite D call. This CDR3 contains 13 residues. Germline V lookup: CDR1 GTSNPN, CDR2 SVGIG (reference sequence). Trimming removed 0 bases from V and 5 bases from J, with 8 bases in between. The CDR3 region has the DNA TGTGCCTGGAGTGTAGACCGAGATCAGCCCCAGCATTTT. This translates into CAWSVDRDQPQHF.

V is TRBV9 and J is TRBJ1-1; 7 nucleotides line up with TRBD1. The CDR3 contains 15 residues. V dropped 4 bases and J dropped 5; count of bases not matched to a gene: 11. In germline, CDR1 is SGDLS, CDR2 YYNGEE. Here the CDR3 reads CASSPWTGSGTEAFF. In DNA, the CDR3 is TGTGCCAGCAGCCCCTGGACAGGTTCGGGGACTGAAGCTTTCTTT.

The rearrangement links TRBV14 to TRBJ1-1; D not resolved. This CDR3 has 15 amino acids. Trimming shortened V by 0 bases and J by 1 base, and 9 bases separated the two germline ends. CDR1 is SGHDN and CDR2 is FVKESK in the germline V gene. CDR3 residues: CASSQDFVRNTEAFF. The DNA for the CDR3 is TGTGCCAGCAGCCAAGATTTCGTACGGAACACTGAAGCTTTCTTT.

The J gene is TRBJ1-1, the V gene TRBV9; D not resolved. Germline V gene sequence: CDR1 SGDLS, CDR2 YYNGEE. Trimming took 0 bases from V and 3 from J, leaving 15 bases between them. This CDR3 contains 16 residues. In DNA, the CDR3 is TGTGCCAGCAGCGTAGCTCTGGCAGGTCGAGACACTGAAGCTTTCTTT. Encoded protein: CASSVALAGRDTEAFF.